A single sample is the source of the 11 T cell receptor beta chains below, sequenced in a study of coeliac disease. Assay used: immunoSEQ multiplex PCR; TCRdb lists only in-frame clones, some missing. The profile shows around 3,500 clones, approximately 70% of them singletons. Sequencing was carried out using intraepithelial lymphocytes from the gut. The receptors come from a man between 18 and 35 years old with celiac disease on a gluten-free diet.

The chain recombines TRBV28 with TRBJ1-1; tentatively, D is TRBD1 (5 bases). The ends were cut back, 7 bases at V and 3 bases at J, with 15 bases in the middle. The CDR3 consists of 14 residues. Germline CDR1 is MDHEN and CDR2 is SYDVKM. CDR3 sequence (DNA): TGTGCCAGCACCGCCTCTGGGGGGGACACTGAAGCTTTCTTT. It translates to CASTASGGDTEAFF.

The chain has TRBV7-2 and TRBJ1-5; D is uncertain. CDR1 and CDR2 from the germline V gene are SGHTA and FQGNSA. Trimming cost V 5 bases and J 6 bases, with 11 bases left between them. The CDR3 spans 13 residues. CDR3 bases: TGTGCCAGCAGCCCCCATTGGGCTCAGCCCCAGCATTTT. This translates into CASSPHWAQPQHF.

Here the CDR3 DNA reads TGTGCCAGCAAGATGAGCGGGGGGGGAACCTACGAGCAGTACTTC. This codes for CASKMSGGGTYEQYF. The rearrangement uses TRBV6-1 and TRBJ2-7, with 10 nucleotides matching TRBD2. Germline trimming cut 7 bases from V and 2 bases from J; bases unmatched to any gene: 8. From germline, CDR1 is MNHNS and CDR2 SASEGT. This CDR3 contains 15 residues.

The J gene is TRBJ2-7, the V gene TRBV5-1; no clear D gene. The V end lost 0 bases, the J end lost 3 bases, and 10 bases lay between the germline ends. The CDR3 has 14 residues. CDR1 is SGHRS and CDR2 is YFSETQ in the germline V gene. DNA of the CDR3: TGCGCCAGCAGCTTGGGTCCCGCGGACTACGAGCAGTACTTC. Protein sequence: CASSLGPADYEQYF.

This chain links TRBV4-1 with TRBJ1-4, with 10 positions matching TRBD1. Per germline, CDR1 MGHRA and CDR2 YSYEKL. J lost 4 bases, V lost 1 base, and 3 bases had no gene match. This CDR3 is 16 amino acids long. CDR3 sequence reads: CASSQVRDRGNEKLFF. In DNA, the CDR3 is TGCGCCAGCAGCCAAGTTCGGGACAGGGGTAATGAAAAACTGTTTTTT.

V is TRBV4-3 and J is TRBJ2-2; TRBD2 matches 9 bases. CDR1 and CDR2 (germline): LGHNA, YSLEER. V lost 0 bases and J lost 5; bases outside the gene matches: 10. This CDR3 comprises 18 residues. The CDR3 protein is CASSQDQWGGGATGELFF. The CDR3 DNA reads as TGCGCCAGCAGCCAAGATCAGTGGGGCGGGGGGGCGACCGGGGAGCTGTTTTTT.

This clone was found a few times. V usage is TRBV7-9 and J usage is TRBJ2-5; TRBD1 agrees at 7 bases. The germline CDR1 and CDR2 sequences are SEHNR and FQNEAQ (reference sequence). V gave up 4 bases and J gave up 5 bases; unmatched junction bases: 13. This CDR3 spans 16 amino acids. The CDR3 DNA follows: TGTGCCAGCAGCTCCAATCCCCAGGGGGTTATGGAGACCCAGTACTTC. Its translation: CASSSNPQGVMETQYF.

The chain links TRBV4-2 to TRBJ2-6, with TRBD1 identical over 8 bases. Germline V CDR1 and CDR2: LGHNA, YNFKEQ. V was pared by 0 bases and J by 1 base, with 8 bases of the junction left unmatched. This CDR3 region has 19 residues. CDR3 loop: CASSQDRTGQQSGANVLTF. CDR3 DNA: TGTGCCAGCAGCCAAGATAGGACAGGGCAGCAGTCTGGGGCCAACGTCCTGACTTTC.

Written as DNA, the CDR3 is TGTGCCAGCAGCCAAGAGGGCAGGGTTGACTATGGCTACACCTTC. It codes for CASSQEGRVDYGYTF. The V and J genes are TRBV4-2 and TRBJ1-2; D perhaps matches TRBD1 (5 bases). Trimming shortened V by 0 bases and J by 3 bases, and 11 bases separated the two germline ends. CDR1 and CDR2 (germline): LGHNA, YNFKEQ. The CDR3 length is 15 residues.

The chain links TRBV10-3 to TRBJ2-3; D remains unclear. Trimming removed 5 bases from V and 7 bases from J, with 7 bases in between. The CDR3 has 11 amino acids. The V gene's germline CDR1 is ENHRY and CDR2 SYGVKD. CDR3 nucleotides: TGTGCCATCAGTAGTGACTATACGCAGTATTTT. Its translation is CAISSDYTQYF.

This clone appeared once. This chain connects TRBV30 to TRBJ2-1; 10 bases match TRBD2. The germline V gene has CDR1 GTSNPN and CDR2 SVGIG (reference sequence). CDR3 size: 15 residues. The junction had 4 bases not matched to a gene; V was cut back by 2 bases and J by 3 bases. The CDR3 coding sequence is TGTGCCTGGAGTCCACTAGCGGGGAGCTACAATGAGCAGTTCTTC. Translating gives CAWSPLAGSYNEQFF.